This T cell receptor beta chain emerged from a study of identical twins. This CDR3 spans 15 amino acids. Between the trimmed V and J ends, which lost 3 bases and 8 bases, there was a span of 19 bases. TCRdb re-derived calls from the 5' RACE reads in MiXCR, one entry per CDR3 protein. In the table there are 250,000 or so distinct CDR3 sequences, roughly 13% of which are singletons. In this sample, this clonotype turned up many times. Its antigen is undetermined. Study results and limitations: A lower insertion count was a feature of abundant cord blood beta clonotypes, with no such feature in memory repertoires. Recombination models fit unrelated individuals' TCR alpha sharing but underestimated twins'. Zero-insertion analyses were open to partial confounding by invariant MAIT and iNKT cells.

This sample was also put to use in a study of yellow fever vaccine responses in identical twins. That publication notes: Twins showed a vaccine T cell response that reportedly seemed partly convergent, partly personalized.

The source material was memory (CD45RO+) T cells sorted from blood. This TCR derives from a young woman in good health. The chain couples TRBV12-3 or TRBV12-4 to TRBJ1-2, with D perhaps matching TRBD1 (6 bases). CDR3 sequence: CASSLRGTVRGGYTF. The CDR3 coding sequence is TGTGCCAGCAGTTTGAGGGGGACGGTGAGGGGCGGCTACACCTTC.